This T cell receptor beta chain was documented in a study of T cells after yellow fever vaccination. Germline CDR1 LNHDA, CDR2 SQIVND (reference sequence). This CDR3 region has 13 residues. With 7 bases removed from V and 10 bases from J, the gap between germline ends came to 19 bases. UMIs and a universal primer site were added when TCR cDNA was made by 5'RACE template switching. One entry per CDR3 protein results from TCRdb running MiXCR on the 5' RACE reads. This sample carries approximately 330,000 distinct CDR3 sequences, approximately 4% of them seen once, and the ten largest clones take 20% to 25%. This clonotype showed up just a few times.

J is TRBJ1-1 and V is TRBV19; D gene uncertain. The clonotype comes from a young man who received the YFV17D yellow fever vaccine. The material sequenced was PBMCs, taken 5 days after the yellow fever booster vaccination. The CDR3 sequence: CASTPGPAKRAFF. In nucleotides, the CDR3 is TGTGCCAGTACCCCTGGGCCGGCCAAGAGAGCTTTCTTT.